This T cell receptor beta chain originates from a study of PD-1 blockade in mismatch repair-deficient tumors. Three pembrolizumab responders had their TCRs sequenced. Repertoires were generated with immunoSEQ multiplex PCR, while TCRdb's copy carries only in-frame clones and drops some. This table has some 120,000 clones, about 88% appearing once. CDR1 MDHEN and CDR2 SYDVKM come from the germline V gene. With 9 bases clipped from V and 0 bases from J, the junction kept 9 bases outside the gene matches. CDR3 length: 15 residues. As to this clone: Its antigen is not identified.

Study-wide results and limits: Tumor-resident clones, often absent from pretreatment blood, expanded after pembrolizumab and then contracted.

The sample consisted of peripheral blood, taken almost 74 weeks after starting pembrolizumab. This TCR was sampled from an adult with mismatch repair-deficient cancer. The chain combines TRBV28 with TRBJ2-3, with 7 bases lining up with TRBD2. CDR3 sequence (DNA): TGTGCCAGTCGACGTCCTAGCGGAAGCACAGATACGCAGTATTTT. Protein: CASRRPSGSTDTQYF.